These 32 T cell receptor beta chains were all obtained from the same sample, sequenced in a study of control samples from healthy donors and cancer patients. Data came from immunoSEQ multiplex PCR; TCRdb stores just in-frame clones and leaves some out. In the table there are over 150,000 clones, around 94% of which are singletons. The material sequenced was blood. Receptor source: a woman aged 18-29 years in good health.

Only a few counts were recorded for this clone. The chain joins TRBV18 to TRBJ1-1; a possible D gene is TRBD1 (5 bases). The ends were cut back, 0 bases at V and 9 bases at J, with 11 bases in the middle. The CDR3 has 13 residues. Looked up from germline, CDR1 is KGHSH and CDR2 is LQKENI. DNA of the CDR3: TGTGCCAGCTCACCACCGTCCAGGGAGAAAGCTTTCTTT. Translated, it gives CASSPPSREKAFF.

The chain has TRBV19 and TRBJ1-2; 7 positions match TRBD1. The CDR3 spans 17 residues. Germline-derived CDR1 and CDR2 are LNHDA and SQIVND (reference sequence). With 3 bases clipped from V and 4 bases from J, the junction kept 14 bases outside the gene matches. CDR3 in DNA: TGTGCCAGTAGTATTCCCTCGGGCAGGGGGACTTTCTATGGCTACACCTTC. This codes for CASSIPSGRGTFYGYTF.

Only a few counts were recorded for this clone. The chain is built from TRBV5-1 and TRBJ2-7; 7 bases align to TRBD1. The junction had 6 bases not matched to a gene; V was cut back by 0 bases and J by 3 bases. The CDR3 runs 15 residues. Germline V gene sequence: CDR1 SGHRS, CDR2 YFSETQ. The DNA of the CDR3 is TGCGCCAGCAGCTTGGGGACAGGTCCGCTCTACGAGCAGTACTTC. Its translation is CASSLGTGPLYEQYF.

The chain joins TRBV7-2 to TRBJ1-2; D is ambiguous. From germline, CDR1 is SGHTA and CDR2 FQGNSA. The CDR3 has 12 residues. Trimming removed 5 bases from V and 8 bases from J, with 12 bases in between. The CDR3 nucleotides read TGTGCCAGCAGCCCAACGATGGGAGGCTACACCTTC. It yields the protein CASSPTMGGYTF.

The chain joins TRBV11-3 to TRBJ1-2; TRBD1 is a possible D gene (5 bases). CDR1 and CDR2 from the germline V gene are SGHNT and YENEEA. The CDR3 sequence is 14 residues long. The V gene lost 5 bases and the J gene lost 8 bases, with 18 bases spanning the gap. The CDR3 nucleotides are TGTGCCAGCAGCGAACGGGGTAGGGGAGTAGGCTACACCTTC. As protein: CASSERGRGVGYTF.

In this sample, this clone turned up once. The chain employs TRBV5-6 and TRBJ1-2; 8 nucleotides align to TRBD1. This CDR3 has 14 amino acids. Germline trimming cut 4 bases from V and 5 bases from J; bases unmatched to any gene: 7. The germline V gene has CDR1 SGHDT and CDR2 YYEEEE. The CDR3 region is CASSPTDREYGYTF. The CDR3 DNA reads TGTGCCAGCAGCCCGACGGACAGGGAGTATGGCTACACCTTC.

The chain uses TRBV24-1 and TRBJ2-3; 11 nucleotides agree with TRBD1. The V gene's germline CDR1 is KGHDR and CDR2 SFDVKD. V dropped 3 bases and J dropped 1; count of bases not matched to a gene: 5. The CDR3 extends over 17 amino acids. In DNA, the CDR3 is TGTGCCACCAGTGATACCAGGGACAGGGGGGGCACAGATACGCAGTATTTT. Translating it yields CATSDTRDRGGTDTQYF.

The chain joins TRBV5-1 to TRBJ2-2, with TRBD1 matching over 10 bases. The CDR3 has 16 amino acids. Germline V lookup: CDR1 SGHRS, CDR2 YFSETQ. The junction had 5 bases not matched to a gene; V was cut back by 3 bases and J by 3 bases. CDR3 DNA sequence: TGCGCCAGCAGCTCACGACAGGGGGCGGACACCGGGGAGCTGTTTTTT. As protein: CASSSRQGADTGELFF. Full variable domain (missing parts from reference TRBV5-1 and TRBJ2-2): KAGVTQTPRYLIKTRGQQVTLSCSPISGHRSVSWYQQTPGQGLQFLFEYFSETQRNKGNFPGRFSGRQFSNSRSEMNVSTLELGDSALYLCASSSRQGADTGELFFGEGSRLTVL.

The V and J genes are TRBV7-9 and TRBJ1-1; D uncertain. Trimming pared 3 bases from V and 0 bases from J, leaving 5 bases between. This CDR3 is built from 13 residues. Germline CDR1 SEHNR, CDR2 FQNEAQ (reference sequence). DNA of the CDR3: TGTGCCAGCAGCTTGCGTCTGAACACTGAAGCTTTCTTT. It specifies CASSLRLNTEAFF.

The chain employs TRBV11-3 and TRBJ1-6; D is perhaps TRBD1 (5 bases). The V gene lost 3 bases and the J gene lost 5 bases, with 8 bases spanning the gap. This CDR3 is built from 14 residues. CDR1 and CDR2 (germline): SGHNT, YENEEA. The CDR3 region has the DNA TGTGCCAGCAGCTTGGGGCAGAATAATTCACCCCTCCACTTT. Amino acids: CASSLGQNNSPLHF.

J is TRBJ1-2 and V is TRBV24-1; D gene unclear. Per the germline V gene, CDR1 is KGHDR and CDR2 is SFDVKD. V was trimmed by 9 bases and J by 4 bases, leaving 11 bases between them. This CDR3 is 12 amino acids long. This CDR3 reads CATRGRSYGYTF. DNA for the CDR3: TGTGCCACCCGAGGCCGATCCTATGGCTACACCTTC.

CDR3 residues: CASSLGRDTQYF. The CDR3 DNA reads as TGTGCCAGCAGCTTGGGGCGAGATACGCAGTATTTT. The gene calls are TRBV7-9 and TRBJ2-3, with a tentative D call TRBD1 (5 bases). Trimming shortened V by 3 bases and J by 5 bases, and 6 bases separated the two germline ends. CDR1 is SEHNR and CDR2 is FQNEAQ in the germline V gene (reference sequence). This CDR3 region has 12 residues.

The chain recombines TRBV7-9 with TRBJ2-1; TRBD2 matches at 7 bases. The CDR3 totals 17 residues. Germline trimming cut 5 bases from V and 4 bases from J; bases unmatched to any gene: 14. The germline CDR1 and CDR2 sequences are SEHNR and FQNEAQ (reference sequence). CDR3 DNA: TGTGCCAGCAGCCAGACGGGAGGCCTGCCGACTTACAATGAGCAGTTCTTC. Amino acid sequence: CASSQTGGLPTYNEQFF.

The chain links TRBV10-3 to TRBJ2-3; no clear D. Trimming removed 2 bases from V and 1 base from J, with 10 bases in between. The CDR3 runs to 15 residues. Germline CDR1 reads ENHRY; CDR2 reads SYGVKD. The CDR3 sequence is CAISEGRVGTDTQYF. The DNA of the CDR3 is TGTGCCATCAGTGAGGGTCGGGTGGGCACAGATACGCAGTATTTT.

This chain uses TRBV6-5 with TRBJ2-2; 8 bases map to TRBD1. Germline CDR1 is MNHEY and CDR2 is SVGAGI. The CDR3 is 14 residues long. The V and J ends lost 6 bases and 7 bases, in that order; junction bases with no gene match: 7. CDR3 region: CASSPRDRFGELFF. CDR3 nucleotide sequence: TGTGCCAGCAGCCCCCGGGACAGGTTCGGGGAGCTGTTTTTT.

The chain uses TRBV18 and TRBJ1-4, with TRBD1 as a possible D gene (6 bases). There are 15 residues in the CDR3. Trimming stripped 1 base from V and 7 bases from J, with 13 bases between. Looked up from germline, CDR1 is KGHSH and CDR2 is LQKENI. DNA of the CDR3: TGTGCCAGCTCACCACGTCACAGGGTTGGTGAAAAACTGTTTTTT. Translated: CASSPRHRVGEKLFF.

The chain recombines TRBV7-9 with TRBJ1-4; D remains ambiguous. Germline loops: CDR1 SEHNR, CDR2 FQNEAQ (reference sequence). The CDR3 runs to 16 residues. V was clipped by 6 bases and J by 0 bases, with 14 bases between them. The CDR3 region is CASSLTAYATNEKLFF. CDR3 bases: TGTGCCAGCAGTCTCACAGCGTACGCAACTAATGAAAAACTGTTTTTT.

The V gene is TRBV6-1, the J gene TRBJ1-1, with D uncertain. V was pared by 2 bases and J by 1 base, with 5 bases between. CDR3 length: 13 amino acids. Germline V gives CDR1 MNHNS, CDR2 SASEGT. The CDR3 loop reads CASSEYRNTEAFF. Written as DNA, the CDR3 is TGTGCCAGCAGTGAATATAGGAACACTGAAGCTTTCTTT.

The chain employs TRBV25-1 and TRBJ2-2; no definite D call. The germline V gene encodes CDR1 MGHDK and CDR2 SYGVNS. The CDR3 totals 15 residues. Trimming took off 6 bases at V and 0 bases at J, with 11 bases between the two ends. The CDR3 reads CASSRGTANTGELFF. The CDR3 nucleotides are TGTGCCAGCAGCAGAGGAACGGCGAACACCGGGGAGCTGTTTTTT.

The chain couples TRBV4-2 to TRBJ2-1; 12 nucleotides line up with TRBD2. This CDR3 is built from 17 residues. Germline-derived CDR1 and CDR2 are LGHNA and YNFKEQ. Unmatched junction bases numbered 13, after V lost 4 bases and J lost 9 bases. CDR3 DNA sequence: TGTGCCAGCAGCCCGTCCCTAGCGGGGGGGCCCCCGGTTGAGCAGTTCTTC. Translation: CASSPSLAGGPPVEQFF.

The chain links TRBV27 to TRBJ1-5; 10 positions agree with TRBD1. The CDR3 is 16 residues long. Germline V gives CDR1 MNHEY, CDR2 SMNVEV (reference sequence). Trimming at V came to 3 bases and at J to 9 bases, leaving 11 bases not matched to a gene. The CDR3 is CASSFGGTGAPGPQHF. The CDR3 DNA sequence: TGTGCCAGCAGTTTTGGAGGGACAGGGGCACCCGGGCCCCAGCATTTT.

Only one count was recorded for this clone. This rearrangement joins TRBV2 to TRBJ1-1, with TRBD1 matching over 7 bases. CDR3 size: 13 residues. The J segment lost 1 base and the V segment lost 6 bases, leaving 2 bases of the junction unmatched. Germline V lookup: CDR1 SNHLY, CDR2 FYNNEI. The CDR3 DNA sequence: TGTGCCAGCAGGGGGGACAGGAACACTGAAGCTTTCTTT. This translates into CASRGDRNTEAFF.

Worth noting for this clone: One end of the junction varies from germline; a read error may be responsible. The V and J genes are TRBV20-1 and TRBJ1-5; possibly TRBD1 for D (5 bases). Germline V lookup: CDR1 DFQATT, CDR2 SNEGSKA (reference sequence). The CDR3 consists of 15 residues. CDR3 in amino acids: CSASIARASDQPQHF. The CDR3 nucleotides are TGCAGTGCTAGTATCGCCAGGGCTAGCGATCAGCCCCAGCATTTT.

This clone was counted once. The chain employs TRBV10-2 and TRBJ1-1; tentative D call: TRBD1 (5 bases). Germline assignment: CDR1 WSHSY and CDR2 SAAADI. Trimming removed 5 bases at V and 8 bases at J, with 15 bases between. This CDR3 region has 13 residues. The chain's CDR3 is CASSRGERWEAFF. CDR3 nucleotides: TGCGCCAGCAGTCGGGGCGAGAGGTGGGAAGCTTTCTTT.

This chain links TRBV12-5 with TRBJ1-1, with a tentative D call TRBD1 (6 bases). The CDR3 length is 14 residues. Germline V gene sequence: CDR1 LGHNT, CDR2 FRNRAP. V was shortened by 1 base and J by 5 bases, with 11 bases between the two germline ends. CDR3 loop: CASGLGLDRTEAFF. In nucleotides, the CDR3 is TGTGCTAGTGGTTTGGGGCTAGACAGGACTGAAGCTTTCTTT.

V and J are TRBV2 and TRBJ1-3; 8 nucleotides align to TRBD1. CDR1 and CDR2 from the germline V gene are SNHLY and FYNNEI. The CDR3 length is 14 residues. J was trimmed by 6 bases and V by 4 bases; bases with no gene match: 5. The CDR3: CASSGWTGSNTIYF. CDR3 coding DNA: TGTGCCAGCAGTGGGTGGACAGGGTCAAACACCATATATTTT.

This sequence joins TRBV2 and TRBJ2-7; D uncertain. With 6 bases removed from V and 3 bases from J, the gap between germline ends came to 6 bases. Germline CDR1 is SNHLY and CDR2 is FYNNEI. This CDR3 contains 11 residues. The CDR3 nucleotides read TGTGCCAGCAGGACGGGCTACGAGCAGTACTTC. This codes for CASRTGYEQYF.

J is TRBJ1-4 and V is TRBV15; D is perhaps TRBD1 (5 bases). This CDR3 is built from 15 residues. The V end lost 3 bases, the J end lost 4 bases, and 12 bases lay between the germline ends. Germline CDR1 reads LNHNV; CDR2 reads YYDKDF (reference sequence). CDR3 DNA sequence: TGTGCCACCAGCAGGCCCCAGACAGATAATGAAAAACTGTTTTTT. It encodes CATSRPQTDNEKLFF.

V is TRBV28 and J is TRBJ1-1; weak D call: TRBD1 (6 bases). Germline V gene lookup returns CDR1 MDHEN and CDR2 SYDVKM. This CDR3 region has 13 residues. The V end was cut by 2 bases, the J end by 6 bases, with 10 bases between. Here the CDR3 reads CASSLLGGAEAFF. In DNA, the CDR3 is TGTGCCAGCAGTTTACTAGGGGGGGCTGAAGCTTTCTTT.

The V and J genes are TRBV6-1 and TRBJ2-7, with 7 bases that match TRBD1. CDR3 length equals 13 residues. V lost 1 base to trimming and J lost 7 bases; unmatched junction nucleotides: 4. Germline V gives CDR1 MNHNS, CDR2 SASEGT. CDR3: CASSEETGIEQYF. In DNA, the CDR3 is TGTGCCAGCAGTGAAGAGACAGGGATTGAGCAGTACTTC.

In this sample, this clone turned up once. The chain is built from TRBV27 and TRBJ2-5; 9 positions agree with TRBD2. Germline assignment: CDR1 MNHEY and CDR2 SMNVEV (reference sequence). The CDR3 is 16 residues long. The trim removed 2 bases at V and 5 bases at J, leaving 9 bases unmatched. The CDR3 DNA is TGTGCCAGCAGTTTAGAGTTAGCGGGAGCTCGGGAGACCCAGTACTTC. This gives the protein CASSLELAGARETQYF.

The chain employs TRBV11-2 and TRBJ1-4; D ambiguous. The CDR3 is 15 amino acids. Looked up from germline, CDR1 is SGHAT and CDR2 is FQNNGV. V dropped 1 base and J dropped 7 bases, with 13 bases sitting between them. This chain's CDR3 is CASSLGRAGSEKLFF. CDR3 DNA sequence: TGTGCCAGCAGCTTAGGCCGGGCGGGGTCTGAAAAACTGTTTTTT.